What follows are 25 T cell receptor beta chains derived from one specimen sequenced in a study of CD8 T cells in ankylosing spondylitis. MiXCR, run by TCRdb on the 5' RACE reads, gives a single entry per CDR3 protein. The sample comprises about 450,000 distinct CDR3 sequences, approximately 26% of which are singletons, and under 0.9% rests with the top ten. Study-wide points: There was a TCR beta motif, made of eight highly homologous variants, that appeared characteristic of ankylosing spondylitis blood.

The antigens of these receptors remain unknown. Sample: blood, either unsorted or a sorted T cell fraction (not recorded which). These receptors were collected from a male donor with ankylosing spondylitis.

This clonotype has a handful of counts. The chain joins TRBV19 to TRBJ1-2; 7 nucleotides agree with TRBD1. The CDR3 runs to 16 residues. V lost 4 bases and J lost 6; bases outside the gene matches: 14. Germline V gene lookup returns CDR1 LNHDA and CDR2 SQIVND (reference sequence). The CDR3 sequence: CASSRGQPYLADGYTF. CDR3 nucleotides: TGTGCCAGTAGTAGGGGACAGCCCTACCTCGCGGATGGCTACACCTTC.

This clonotype was seen ten or more times. CDR3 protein: CASSLVGRSTEAFF. The CDR3 DNA sequence: TGTGCCAGCAGCTTGGTAGGGAGGAGCACTGAAGCTTTCTTT. The V call is TRBV5-5, the J call TRBJ1-1; D unresolved. Trimming cost V 0 bases and J 4 bases, with 10 bases left between them. The CDR3 has 14 residues. Germline CDR1 reads SGHKS; CDR2 reads YYEKEE (reference sequence). The entire variable domain, with the rest obtained from reference TRBV5-5 and TRBJ1-1, is as follows: DAGVTQSPTHLIKTRGQQVTLRCSPISGHKSVSWYQQVLGQGPQFIFQYYEKEERGRGNFPDRFSARQFPNYSSELNVNALLLGDSALYLCASSLVGRSTEAFFGQGTRLTVV.

The chain couples TRBV30 to TRBJ2-1, with unresolved D. CDR1 is GTSNPN, CDR2 SVGIG, per germline (reference sequence). Trimming removed 3 bases at V and 4 bases at J, with 4 bases between. This CDR3 contains 11 residues. The CDR3 region is CAWRAYNEQFF. DNA of the CDR3: TGTGCCTGGAGGGCTTACAATGAGCAGTTCTTC.

This clonotype was observed a few times. The chain links TRBV5-1 to TRBJ1-1, with a possible D match to TRBD1 (6 bases). This CDR3 comprises 17 residues. V was clipped by 0 bases and J by 3 bases, with 18 bases between them. Germline CDR1 is SGHRS and CDR2 is YFSETQ. CDR3 DNA: TGCGCCAGCAGCTTGGCTGGTTTAGTCAGGGGTCACACTGAAGCTTTCTTT. It encodes CASSLAGLVRGHTEAFF.

The chain joins TRBV11-3 to TRBJ2-1; 9 bases match TRBD1. The trim removed 4 bases at V and 7 bases at J, leaving 8 bases unmatched. Germline V CDR1 and CDR2: SGHNT, YENEEA. The length of the CDR3 is 15 residues. The CDR3 DNA follows: TGTGCCAGCAGCTCGGGACAGGGTGGGTTTAATGAGCAGTTCTTC. This encodes CASSSGQGGFNEQFF.

In its sample, this clonotype was seen a few times. The CDR3 bases are TGTGCCAGCAGCTCTAGCGGGAGATCAACAGATACGCAGTATTTT. Encoded protein: CASSSSGRSTDTQYF. The chain combines TRBV7-2 with TRBJ2-3, with TRBD2 matching 10 bases. Germline CDR1 is SGHTA and CDR2 is FQGNSA. The junction had 4 bases not matched to a gene; V was cut back by 4 bases and J by 3 bases. The CDR3 sequence is 15 residues long.

In this sample, this clonotype turned up a few times. V is TRBV5-1 and J is TRBJ2-5, with 7 bases that match TRBD2. The CDR3 is 13 residues long. The germline CDR1 and CDR2 sequences are SGHRS and YFSETQ. After removal of 3 bases from V and 5 bases from J, the junction contained 4 bases not matched to a gene. In DNA form, the CDR3 reads TGCGCCAGCAGCTCTGCGGGGGAGGAGACCCAGTACTTC. Translated: CASSSAGEETQYF.

Only a few counts were recorded for this clonotype. The rearrangement links TRBV12-3 or TRBV12-4 to TRBJ2-7; 9 positions agree with TRBD1. Unmatched junction bases numbered 7, after V lost 7 bases and J lost 0 bases. The CDR3 has 15 residues. DNA of the CDR3: TGTGCCAGCAACTCCGGGACAGGGATCTCCTACGAGCAGTACTTC. Amino acid sequence: CASNSGTGISYEQYF.

The V gene is TRBV19, the J gene TRBJ2-5, with 8 bases identical to TRBD1. V was clipped by 7 bases and J by 4 bases; unmatched bases: 8. Germline values: CDR1 LNHDA, CDR2 SQIVND (reference sequence). The CDR3 sequence is 14 residues long. This CDR3 reads CASTRGQGTETQYF. DNA of the CDR3: TGTGCCAGTACCAGAGGACAGGGTACAGAGACCCAGTACTTC.

This chain joins TRBV3-1 and TRBJ2-6, with no clear D. The CDR3 extends over 17 amino acids. Germline lookup yields CDR1 LGHDT and CDR2 YNNKEL (reference sequence). Trimming removed 0 bases from V and 2 bases from J, with 11 bases in between. For the CDR3, the DNA is TGTGCCAGCAGCCAAGATTGGGCTTCCCCTGGGGCCAACGTCCTGACTTTC. It yields the protein CASSQDWASPGANVLTF.

V usage is TRBV12-3 or TRBV12-4 and J usage is TRBJ1-3; 7 bases are shared with TRBD1. This CDR3 region has 16 residues. Trimming at V came to 2 bases and at J to 0 bases, leaving 4 bases not matched to a gene. For the CDR3, the DNA is TGTGCCAGCAGTTTATTCCAGGGGGTCTCTGGAAACACCATATATTTT. Translating gives CASSLFQGVSGNTIYF.

This clonotype was seen a handful of times. The chain uses TRBV29-1 and TRBJ1-5; the D is unclear. This CDR3 region has 13 residues. Per germline, CDR1 SQVTM and CDR2 ANQGSEA. Trimming left V 5 bases short and J 7 bases short, with 15 bases between. This CDR3 is CSVRERADQPQHF. CDR3 bases: TGCAGCGTTCGAGAGCGGGCCGACCAGCCCCAGCATTTT.

A few counts support this clonotype. The chain has TRBV7-9 and TRBJ1-4; TRBD1 aligns across 8 bases. CDR1 SEHNR and CDR2 FQNEAQ come from the germline V gene (reference sequence). The J segment lost 7 bases and the V segment lost 5 bases, leaving 12 bases of the junction unmatched. The CDR3 is 16 amino acids. The CDR3 DNA reads TGTGCCAGCAGCGCCCCGGACAGGGAAGGTGGTGAAAAACTGTTTTTT. It codes for CASSAPDREGGEKLFF.

V and J are TRBV21-1 and TRBJ2-7; whether TRBD1, the table's D call, matches the DNA was not checked. TRBV21-1 is a pseudogene segment. The CDR3 covers 16 residues. The CDR3 DNA is TGTGCCAGCATCCCCTACCGGGACACGGACCTCTACGAGCAGTACTTC. Translation: CASIPYRDTDLYEQYF.

This clonotype was seen only a few times. The chain recombines TRBV19 with TRBJ2-7; a weak D match, TRBD2 (7 bases). Trimming removed 6 bases at V and 5 bases at J, with 17 bases between. This CDR3 comprises 14 residues. Germline V gene sequence: CDR1 LNHDA, CDR2 SQIVND (reference sequence). This CDR3 is CASRGGPFRDEQYF. The CDR3 DNA reads as TGTGCCAGTAGGGGGGGGCCCTTTCGGGACGAGCAGTACTTC.

The genes are TRBV5-6 and TRBJ1-2; no firm D call. The CDR3 has 13 amino acids. V lost 5 bases and J lost 5, with 13 bases in between. Germline CDR1 SGHDT, CDR2 YYEEEE. CDR3 DNA: TGTGCCAGCAGACTACTCGGGGATTATGGCTACACCTTC. It specifies CASRLLGDYGYTF.

Points on this clonotype: A much larger clone lies a single base off, so this may be a read error. The chain has TRBV3-1 and TRBJ2-5; D remains ambiguous. The CDR3 extends over 12 amino acids. Trimming stripped 0 bases from V and 5 bases from J, with 4 bases between. CDR1 and CDR2 from the germline V gene are LGHDT and YNNKEL (reference sequence). CDR3 residues: CASSQDWETQYF. The CDR3 nucleotides are TGTGCCAGCAGCCAAGATTGGGAGACCCAGTACTTC.

This rearrangement joins TRBV29-1 to TRBJ2-3, with 7 bases that match TRBD2. V was clipped by 4 bases and J by 6 bases; unmatched bases: 7. The CDR3 totals 13 residues. The germline V gene encodes CDR1 SQVTM and CDR2 ANQGSEA. The CDR3 reads CSVGERDPDTQYF. CDR3 in DNA: TGCAGCGTTGGAGAGCGGGACCCGGATACGCAGTATTTT.

This clonotype was found a few times. The chain employs TRBV15 and TRBJ2-1; 11 bases are a match to TRBD2. This CDR3 spans 17 amino acids. Looked up from germline, CDR1 is LNHNV and CDR2 is YYDKDF (reference sequence). The V segment lost 3 bases and the J segment 4 bases; nucleotides outside the gene matches: 8. The CDR3 reads CATSRNWGTSGYNEQFF. CDR3 DNA sequence: TGTGCCACCAGCAGGAATTGGGGGACTAGCGGTTACAATGAGCAGTTCTTC.

V gene TRBV3-1 combines with J gene TRBJ1-5; D is possibly TRBD1 (5 bases). V lost 8 bases and J 9 bases, leaving 17 bases between the germline ends. Germline V gives CDR1 LGHDT, CDR2 YNNKEL (reference sequence). There are 13 residues in the CDR3. CDR3 nucleotides: TGTGCCAGCCGGGGTCCCCAGGGTTGGCCCCAGCATTTT. It yields the protein CASRGPQGWPQHF.

The gene calls are TRBV20-1 and TRBJ1-2; D is unresolved. Trimming stripped 3 bases from V and 7 bases from J, with 15 bases between. This CDR3 has 13 amino acids. Germline V gene lookup returns CDR1 DFQATT and CDR2 SNEGSKA (reference sequence). The CDR3 DNA sequence: TGCAGTGCTAGGCTACCCGGGAGCAGTGGCTACACCTTC. The encoded protein is CSARLPGSSGYTF.

This clonotype turned up a few times. The chain recombines TRBV20-1 with TRBJ2-5, with TRBD1 as a possible D gene (6 bases). Germline V gene data show CDR1 as DFQATT and CDR2 as SNEGSKA (reference sequence). The CDR3 has 13 residues. The V end was cut by 0 bases, the J end by 4 bases, with 9 bases between. The CDR3 loop reads CSARDNRVETQYF. The CDR3 DNA is TGCAGTGCTAGAGATAACAGGGTAGAGACCCAGTACTTC.

This clonotype occurred a few times. The V gene is TRBV6-1, the J gene TRBJ1-1; 8 bases align to TRBD1. From germline, CDR1 is MNHNS and CDR2 SASEGT. This CDR3 region has 14 residues. J gave up 3 bases and V 7 bases, and 7 bases lay outside the gene matches. CDR3 residues: CASNGQGVDTEAFF. CDR3 DNA sequence: TGTGCCAGCAACGGACAGGGTGTGGACACTGAAGCTTTCTTT.

This clonotype was seen only a few times. The rearrangement uses TRBV3-1 and TRBJ2-2; 9 bases map to TRBD2. V lost 4 bases, J lost 5 bases, and 8 bases stayed unmatched. The CDR3 spans 16 residues. Germline V gives CDR1 LGHDT, CDR2 YNNKEL (reference sequence). The CDR3 DNA follows: TGTGCCAGCAGCCCCCGCGTAGCGGGAGAAACCGGGGAGCTGTTTTTT. Translating it yields CASSPRVAGETGELFF.

This clonotype was seen at least ten times. This chain joins TRBV29-1 and TRBJ1-6, with 10 bases fitting TRBD1. After removal of 4 bases from V and 7 bases from J, the junction contained 1 base not matched to a gene. The CDR3 is 13 residues long. Germline V CDR1 and CDR2: SQVTM, ANQGSEA. CDR3 amino acids: CSVGTGGNSPLHF. CDR3 DNA: TGCAGCGTTGGGACAGGGGGGAATTCACCCCTCCACTTT.